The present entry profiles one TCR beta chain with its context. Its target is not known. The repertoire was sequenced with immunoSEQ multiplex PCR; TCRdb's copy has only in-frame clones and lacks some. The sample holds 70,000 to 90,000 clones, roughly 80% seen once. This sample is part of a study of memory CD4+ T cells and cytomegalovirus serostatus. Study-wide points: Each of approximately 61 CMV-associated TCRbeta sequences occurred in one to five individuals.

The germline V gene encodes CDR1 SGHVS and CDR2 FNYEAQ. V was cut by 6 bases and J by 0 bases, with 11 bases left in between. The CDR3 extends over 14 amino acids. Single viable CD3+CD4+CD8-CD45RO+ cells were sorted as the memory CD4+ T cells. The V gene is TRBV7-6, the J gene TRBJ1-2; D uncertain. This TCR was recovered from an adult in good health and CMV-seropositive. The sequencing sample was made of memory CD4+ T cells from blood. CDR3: CASSAGPANYGYTF. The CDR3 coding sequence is TGTGCCAGCAGTGCGGGTCCAGCTAACTATGGCTACACCTTC.